This entry features one TCR beta chain sequence. Antigen: not known. Trimming shortened V by 1 base and J by 3 bases, and 16 bases separated the two germline ends. Germline values: CDR1 SGHVS, CDR2 FNYEAQ. The length of the CDR3 is 17 residues. This specimen belongs to a study of OX40 agonist ivuxolimab in advanced cancers. Background on the study: The group had a mean age of around 60 years, ranged from 23 to 79, and was 80% to 85% male. Three patients, one with hepatocellular carcinoma and two with cutaneous melanoma, responded partially. Study results and caveats: In the expanded peripheral T cells, antigen specificity was never determined. Among the lowest peripheral clonal expansion occurred in 0.1-3.0 mg/kg partial responders.

TCRdb keeps only in-frame clones here, not all; method: immunoSEQ multiplex PCR. The sample lists some 34,000 clones, roughly 82% seen once, with around 12% in the top ten. This chain connects TRBV7-6 to TRBJ2-1; D remains ambiguous. Sequencing used CD4+ or CD8+ T cells sorted from blood, obtained in a trial of the OX40 agonist ivuxolimab. The sequence derives from an adult with an advanced solid tumor such as melanoma, head and neck, liver or kidney cancer. The CDR3 sequence: CASSLGALAAIYNEQFF. DNA for the CDR3: TGTGCCAGCAGCTTAGGCGCACTGGCGGCCATCTACAATGAGCAGTTCTTC.